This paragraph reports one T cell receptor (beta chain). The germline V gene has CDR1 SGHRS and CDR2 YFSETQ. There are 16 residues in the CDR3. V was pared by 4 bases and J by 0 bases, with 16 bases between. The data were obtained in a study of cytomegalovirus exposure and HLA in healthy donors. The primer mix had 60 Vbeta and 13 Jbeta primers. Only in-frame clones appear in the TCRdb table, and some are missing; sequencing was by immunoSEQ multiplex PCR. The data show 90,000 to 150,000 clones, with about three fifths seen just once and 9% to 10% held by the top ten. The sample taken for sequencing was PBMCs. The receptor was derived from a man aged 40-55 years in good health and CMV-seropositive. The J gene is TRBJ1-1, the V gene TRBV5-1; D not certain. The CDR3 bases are TGCGCCAGCAGCACAACGGGGTACACTTTGAACACTGAAGCTTTCTTT. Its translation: CASSTTGYTLNTEAFF.